The entry that follows covers one T cell receptor (beta chain) sequence. The data were taken from a study of blood T cell repertoires in COVID-19. About the study: PBMCs, B-cell-depleted T cells, or T cells were the source of the cDNA or gDNA that made up the material.

Data came from immunoSEQ multiplex PCR; TCRdb stores just in-frame clones and leaves some out. The sample lists fewer than 400,000 clones, approximately 87% occurring once. Participant reports of clinical history set cohort assignment. The source of this sequence is a woman aged 50 to 60 who had recovered from COVID-19. Sequencing input: PBMCs or T cells enriched from blood (not recorded which).

In nucleotides, the CDR3 is TGTGCCAGCAGCTCCTTGTTGGATACGCAGTATTTT. It encodes CASSSLLDTQYF. The chain uses TRBV7-2 and TRBJ2-3; D is ambiguous. This CDR3 contains 12 residues. The V end lost 4 bases, the J end lost 6 bases, and 8 bases lay between the germline ends. Per the germline V gene, CDR1 is SGHTA and CDR2 is FQGNSA.